This T cell receptor (beta chain) was found in a study of shared clonotypes between healthy human individuals. Here immunoSEQ multiplex PCR was the method, and the copy in TCRdb shows in-frame clones only, minus some. The sample has about 1,900,000 clones, roughly 95% seen once. Naive CD8 populations comprised CD45RO-negative cells positively selected for CCR7, excluding terminally differentiated effector memory CD45RA+ cells. The donor cohort consisted entirely of Caucasian adults residing in Nashville, Tennessee. The germline V and J ends were trimmed by 3 bases and 8 bases, with 20 bases remaining between them. Germline-derived CDR1 and CDR2 are SGHDT and YYEEEE. CDR3 length: 15 residues. Of note for this clone: What it binds is not known.

General study points: In contrast to clonotypes shared by all four donors, non-shared clonotypes had lower generation probabilities.

The V and J genes are TRBV5-6 and TRBJ1-2, with a tentative D call TRBD1 (5 bases). The sequence was obtained from a man aged 18 to 35 in good health. Material for sequencing was naive CD8+ T cells sorted from blood. In DNA, the CDR3 is TGTGCCAGCAGCTGGAAAAAAGGGCAGGGTGGCGGCTACACCTTC. Translating gives CASSWKKGQGGGYTF.